The entry below describes one TCR beta chain. As yet, its antigen is unknown. At the DNA level, this CDR3 is encoded by other sequences in the same sample as well. Caucasian adults living in Nashville, Tennessee, provided all samples. This entry belongs to a study of shared clonotypes between healthy human individuals. Sequencing of unsorted PBMC DNA was carried out using ten immunoSEQ deep assay plates. The repertoire was sequenced with immunoSEQ multiplex PCR; TCRdb's copy has only in-frame clones and lacks some. This table holds about 470,000 clones, roughly 77% found once. Study observations and caveats: Sampling used blood alone; tissue repertoires probably differ.

CDR1 is KGHSH, CDR2 LQKENI, per germline. Trimming removed 2 bases from V and 0 bases from J; junction bases left unmatched: 1. The CDR3 has 16 residues. The chain couples TRBV18 to TRBJ2-3; 11 bases are shared with TRBD2. The sample taken for sequencing was PBMCs. This TCR was sampled from a woman aged 40 to 50 in good health. Some clones in this sample may be carry-over from other donors' samples. The CDR3 here is CASSPWTSGSTDTQYF. In nucleotides, the CDR3 is TGTGCCAGCTCACCATGGACTAGCGGGAGCACAGATACGCAGTATTTT. Drawing the rest from reference TRBV18 and TRBJ2-3, the complete variable domain is NAGVMQNPRHLVRRRGQEARLRCSPMKGHSHVYWYRQLPEEGLKFMVYLQKENIIDESGMPKERFSAEFPKEGPSILRIQQVVRGDSAAYFCASSPWTSGSTDTQYFGPGTRLTVL.